Reported below is one T cell receptor beta chain. RNA transcripts served as the template for amplifying TCR beta CDR3 regions. Initially, a first-round RT-PCR of the TCR CDR3 employed the HTBI primer set. TCRdb re-derived calls from the multiplex PCR reads in MiXCR, one entry per CDR3 protein. The table includes about 700,000 distinct CDR3 sequences, around 13% detected once. The record originates from a study of T cells in Graves' hyperthyroidism and ophthalmopathy. Germline V gene sequence: CDR1 SGHTA, CDR2 FQGNSA. The CDR3 extends over 15 amino acids. Trimming took 1 base from V and 14 from J; bases not matched to a gene: 9.

This chain links TRBV7-2 with TRBJ2-3; 13 bases map to TRBD2. The specimen sequenced was blood. The sequence was collected from a woman aged 18-30 years with Graves' hyperthyroidism. The CDR3 bases are TGTGCCAGCAGCTTAGAAATACTAGCGGGGGGGCAATTGTATTTT. This codes for CASSLEILAGGQLYF.